This T cell receptor beta chain stems from a study of T cells in Graves' hyperthyroidism and ophthalmopathy. Whole-study context: Peripheral blood samples were taken at initial diagnosis, prior to any treatment.

Study-wide results and limits: The model identified upcoming ophthalmopathy a median 6.5 months ahead of onset. Clonotypes that were expanded in thyroid above 0.001 mostly appeared in blood too.

An absence of ophthalmopathy progression within 18 months meant stable Graves' hyperthyroidism. As regards this clonotype: What it binds is not known. With a much larger clone just one base away, this may be a read error. The final CDR3 position lacks the conserved phenylalanine or tryptophan, pointing to a likely read error.

The investigators amplified TCR beta CDR3 regions from RNA transcripts. First-round RT-PCR of the TCR CDR3 relied on the HTBI primer set. Using its own MiXCR run on the multiplex PCR reads, TCRdb lists one record per CDR3 protein. The sample holds hundreds of thousands of distinct CDR3 sequences, 15% to 18% seen once. Trimming took off 4 bases at V and 1 base at J, with 13 bases between the two ends. The CDR3 totals 15 residues. Germline V gene lookup returns CDR1 SGHNT and CDR2 YYREEE (reference sequence). The chain combines TRBV5-4 with TRBJ2-3, with D perhaps matching TRBD2 (7 bases). This receptor was obtained from a woman between 18 and 29 years old with Graves' hyperthyroidism. Sequences were obtained from blood. CDR3 nucleotide sequence: TGTGCCAGCAGCCGGGGGGCGGGACGCACAGATACGCAGTATTCT. This gives the protein CASSRGAGRTDTQYS.